The rows below give T cell receptor beta chains drawn from one sample of a study of long-term antiretroviral therapy in people with HIV. Generated by immunoSEQ multiplex PCR, the TCRdb table keeps only in-frame clones and is missing some. The table lists roughly 28,000 clones, approximately 90% of them singletons. Sequencing used unsorted PBMCs, obtained 1.8 years after starting antiretroviral therapy. Source of these receptors: a woman under 30 with HIV. Both conserved end residues are part of each CDR3. D genes are given only for firm matches. Expanded clones are given a class, and other clones once, few, many or no size at all.

abundance	v_gene	d_gene	j_gene	CDR3nt	CDR3aa
once	TRBV25-1	TRBD1	TRBJ2-7	TGTGCCAGCAGTGAGACAGGGGCTAGCGTCTCCTACGAGCAGTACTTC	CASSETGASVSYEQYF
-	TRBV7-2	TRBD2	TRBJ2-7	TGTGCCAGCAGCCCACTGGGGGGGAAGCATCATTTC	CASSPLGGKHHF
-	TRBV28	-	TRBJ2-5	TGTGCCAGCAGTTTGACTCCGTCGGGGGAGACCCAGTACTTC	CASSLTPSGETQYF
-	TRBV25-1	-	TRBJ2-5	TGTGCCAGCAGTGAATATACGGATCAAGAGACCCAGTACTTC	CASSEYTDQETQYF
-	TRBV27	-	TRBJ2-1	TGTGCCAGCAGTTTTAGGGGGGAGCAGTTCTTC	CASSFRGEQFF
-	TRBV6-6	-	TRBJ1-5	TGTGCCGCTTGTAACCCCGGGCAGCCCCAGCATTTT	CAACNPGQPQHF
-	TRBV9	TRBD2	TRBJ2-1	TGTGCCAGCAGCGTAGGACTAGCCGAGGCAGGCAATGAGCAGTTCTTC	CASSVGLAEAGNEQFF
once	TRBV29-1	-	TRBJ1-1	TGCAGCGTTGAAGATCAGGCCATGAACACTGAAGCTTTCTTT	CSVEDQAMNTEAFF
-	TRBV6-5	TRBD1	TRBJ2-3	TGTGCCAGCAGTCTCGGGACAGGTATGCCAGATACGCAGTATTTT	CASSLGTGMPDTQYF
-	TRBV25-1	-	TRBJ2-7	TGTGCCAGCAGGGAAAACCTGGGACACCAGAGCTCCTACGAGCAGTACTTC	CASRENLGHQSSYEQYF
-	TRBV13	-	TRBJ2-1	TGTGCCAGCAGCTTCGCGGGGAGCAGGTCCTACAATGAGCAGTTCTTC	CASSFAGSRSYNEQFF
-	TRBV5-6	-	TRBJ2-7	TGTGCCAGCAGCCACTTTGAGGGGGAACTCTACGAGCAGTACTTC	CASSHFEGELYEQYF
-	TRBV7-9	-	TRBJ2-7	TGTGCCAGCAGCAAACGGACCACCTACGAGCAGTACTTC	CASSKRTTYEQYF
-	TRBV28	-	TRBJ2-1	TGTGCCAGCAGCACCCTGGGGCTAGAGCAGTTCTTC	CASSTLGLEQFF
-	TRBV27	TRBD1	TRBJ1-1	TGTGCCAGCTCGGTGACAGGGTTGAACACTGAAGCTTTCTTT	CASSVTGLNTEAFF
-	TRBV12-5	-	TRBJ2-3	TGTGCTAGTGGTTTGTCGGGGATTGTGGATACGCAGTATTTT	CASGLSGIVDTQYF
-	TRBV5-4	-	TRBJ2-3	TGTGCCAGCAACGATGAAGGAGAGCCGCCCGCAGATACGCAGTATTTT	CASNDEGEPPADTQYF
-	TRBV14	TRBD1	TRBJ1-2	TGTGCCAGCAGCCCCCCCTGGACAGGGGGCTATGGCTACACCTTC	CASSPPWTGGYGYTF
-	TRBV6-1	-	TRBJ1-4	TGTGCCATCCAACCGTTGGTTCCTGAAAAACTGTTTTTT	CAIQPLVPEKLFF
-	TRBV6-6	-	TRBJ1-5	TGTGCCAGCACGGGGCAGGAGGGCGATCAGCCCCAGCATTTT	CASTGQEGDQPQHF
-	TRBV13	-	TRBJ1-2	TGTGCCAGCAGCTTAGACACAACCTACTATGGCTACACCTTC	CASSLDTTYYGYTF
-	TRBV11-2	TRBD2	TRBJ2-3	TGTGCCAGCTGCGAGGGGACTAGCGGTCTCACAGATACGCAGTATTTT	CASCEGTSGLTDTQYF
-	TRBV19	-	TRBJ1-2	TGTGCCAGTAGTGGCAGTGCTAACTATGGCTACACCTTC	CASSGSANYGYTF
-	TRBV28	TRBD1	TRBJ2-2	TGTGCCAGCAGTCTTACAGGGGGCCCCACGAACACCGGGGAGCTGTTTTTT	CASSLTGGPTNTGELFF
once	TRBV29-1	-	TRBJ1-1	TGCAGCGTTGAAGGGTACAGGGTTCACAGGGAGGGGGACACTGAAGCTTTCTTT	CSVEGYRVHREGDTEAFF
few	TRBV7-2	TRBD1	TRBJ1-5	TGTGCCAGCAGCTCCCGGGACAGGGGTTGGTATAGCAATCAGCCCCAGCATTTT	CASSSRDRGWYSNQPQHF
-	TRBV19	-	TRBJ1-4	TGTGCCAGTAAAGGGGGGAAAGCAACTAATGAAAAACTGTTTTTT	CASKGGKATNEKLFF
-	TRBV6-1	-	TRBJ2-7	TGTGCCAGCAGCGGCTGGGCCCAGAGGTCCGAGCAGTACTTC	CASSGWAQRSEQYF
-	TRBV11-3	TRBD2	TRBJ2-1	TGTGCCAGCAGCCCGGGACTAGCGAGCGACAATGAGCAGTTCTTC	CASSPGLASDNEQFF
few	TRBV14	-	TRBJ1-2	TGTGCCAGCAGCCAAGAAAGGGGCTATGGCTACACCTTC	CASSQERGYGYTF
-	TRBV5-4	-	TRBJ2-1	TGTGCCAGCAGGGTGGACAGCCACAATGAGCAGTTCTTC	CASRVDSHNEQFF
-	TRBV9	-	TRBJ1-1	TGTGCCAGCAGCGTAGAGGGATTCACTGAAGCTTTCTTT	CASSVEGFTEAFF
-	TRBV4-3	-	TRBJ2-2	TGCGCCAGCAGCGGGTGGGTGAACACCGGGGAGCTGTTTTTT	CASSGWVNTGELFF
once	TRBV5-5	-	TRBJ2-1	TGTGCCAGCAGCTTGAGGGTCCATGAGCAGTTCTTC	CASSLRVHEQFF
-	TRBV7-2	-	TRBJ1-5	TGTGCCAGCAGCTTAGATAGGAGGGGCAATCAGCCCCAGCATTTT	CASSLDRRGNQPQHF
-	TRBV13	-	TRBJ2-2	TGTGCCAGCAGCGATGGAGCGTGGGGCCAGGGAGGTGCCGGGGAGCTGTTTTTT	CASSDGAWGQGGAGELFF
-	TRBV5-5	-	TRBJ1-2	TGTGCCAGCAGCTTGAACCCCGGCTATGGCTACACCTTC	CASSLNPGYGYTF
-	TRBV5-6	-	TRBJ1-5	TGTGCCAGCACCCGACGAGCAGGGTTGGAACAGCCCCAGCATTTT	CASTRRAGLEQPQHF
-	TRBV7-9	-	TRBJ2-5	TGTGCCAGCAGCTTAGACGGGAGTAAAGAGACCCAGTACTTC	CASSLDGSKETQYF
once	TRBV7-8	TRBD1	TRBJ2-5	TGTGCCAGCAGCCCTAGACAGGGAAGGGGTAAAGAGACCCAGTACTTC	CASSPRQGRGKETQYF
once	TRBV7-6	-	TRBJ1-2	TGTGCCAGCAGCCCCGAGGGTGCCTATGGCTACACCTTC	CASSPEGAYGYTF